The rows below give T cell receptor beta chains drawn from one sample of a study of cytomegalovirus exposure and HLA in healthy donors. Repertoires were generated with immunoSEQ multiplex PCR, while TCRdb's copy carries only in-frame clones and drops some. This sample carries about 140,000 clones, roughly 75% of them seen once, and the ten largest clones take 2% to 2.5%. Sequenced: PBMCs. The origin of the receptors is a man aged 25-40 years in good health and CMV-seronegative. CDR3s leave out the opening cysteine and the closing phenylalanine or tryptophan.

v_call cdr3_aa
TRBV15 ATSIDRQTDTQY
TRBV2 ASSTDRAAQPQH
TRBV28 ATGGGGDPRETQY
TRBV2 ASTAGEGTEAF
TRBV5-5 ASSAYRQGRFGNTEAF
TRBV5-1 ASSLERFLSYEQY
TRBV6-1 ASRRDRGSNEKLF
TRBV27 ASSLSRPTYSNQPQN
TRBV18 ASSPGQGLREQY
TRBV6-1 ASRATGGGSEQF
TRBV5-1 ASSSGQNTDTQY
TRBV19 ASSRGTHTQSYNEQF
TRBV27 ASSPRLAGGQKTQY
TRBV4-1 ASSRQTVNTEAF
TRBV7-9 ASSARQGAYTEAF
TRBV7-8 ASSLGWGEEYQETQY
TRBV11-2 ASSLGTGLGEQF
TRBV19 ASSDRQARSYGYT
TRBV5-1 ASSLGTGRGGTDTQY
TRBV28 ASSPPGTGGGYEQY
TRBV5-6 ASSDLQGTHYGYT
TRBV19 ASSIYGVLSNQPQH
TRBV5-6 ASSWGGWASNQPQH
TRBV18 ASSPRRGVYEQY
TRBV29-1 SAELAGTPYEQY
TRBV19 ASLGAGNTGELF
TRBV18 ASSPQGTGGHNQPQH
TRBV4-2 ASSQEGSYSYNEQF
TRBV6-1 ASSEGTGNSPLH
TRBV4-2 ASSQDPGTGFQPQH
TRBV28 ASSLLLAGAAKNIQY
TRBV5-1 ASSLQDRAGANVLT
TRBV9 ASSVDRGFRPQH
TRBV10-3 AISDQREGLETQY
TRBV29-1 SVEDWTLNTEAF
TRBV5-1 ASSLEGQGGGEKLF
TRBV28 ASRWGGASTEAF
TRBV6-5 ASRMTGGNQPQH
TRBV10-3 AISESWGTLSQRGYTDTQY